Included here is one T cell receptor (beta chain) sequence, with context. Its recognized antigen is unknown. No much larger clone is present one base from it, and per-base qualities are unavailable. The data derive from a study of shared clonotypes between healthy human individuals (dated by TCRdb to 2020 to 2021). With respect to the entire study: Three men and a couple of women, aged 18 to 49 years, made up the cohort. To increase sequencing depth and limit assay-specific biases, different laboratories used diverse techniques to prepare libraries and sequence TCR repertoires. The study deeply sequenced blood TCR repertoires of about five healthy adults to estimate repertoire size and the extent of clonotype sharing between individuals. Leukapheresis yielded between about 0.94 and 8.9 billion PBMCs per donor. For each donor, three plates each were used for CD4 naive and CD4 memory, two plates were used for CD8 naive, and one plate was used for CD8 memory.

General conclusions and limits of the study: Compared with non-shared clonotypes, clonotypes shared by all four sorted-subset donors had higher generation probabilities. When a handful of donors were compared, the shared fraction of clonotypes was about 5% for naive CD4, 3% to 4% for naive CD8, 2.3% for memory CD4, and about 0.36% for memory CD8. Sampling was restricted to blood, and TCR repertoires in tissues likely differ from the TCR repertoires found in blood. Pairwise subsampling led to the expectation that sequencing depth would affect the degree of clonotype sharing among donors. Even with the large sequencing depth, rarefaction of the sorted-subset datasets indicated that sequencing was incomplete. Naive subsets generally had larger estimated clonotype richness than memory subsets did. Because the study included a small number of donors, the genetic and exposure-history diversity represented was limited.

The donors were healthy, HIV-negative adults with no recently reported acute infections or vaccinations. Only Caucasian adults living in Nashville, Tennessee, USA were represented among the donors. CD4+ T cells were enriched through magnetic negative selection, after which naive cells were positively selected on CD45RA and the remaining negative fraction served as the memory subset. After blood collection by leukapheresis, PBMCs were isolated using Ficoll-Histopaque density gradient centrifugation and then cryopreserved in the vapor phase of liquid nitrogen. Purity and quantity of every magnetically sorted T cell population were checked by analytical flow cytometry. From each sorted fraction, genomic DNA was isolated and quantified by UV absorbance on a Nanodrop 2000c. According to the germline V gene, CDR1 reads LGHNA and CDR2 reads YNFKEQ. Including cysteine and phenylalanine, the CDR3 has 16 amino acids. The entry retains the CDR3 DNA only, 48 bases that are in frame from base 1. Trimming costs V 0 bases and J 1 base, and their ends lie 10 bases apart.

Using the deep immunoSEQ assay, TCR CDR3 regions were amplified from genomic DNA by multiplex PCR. For each cell subset, the extracted genomic DNA was distributed evenly across all wells of several immunoSEQ 96-well plates, and each plate served as one replicate. For sorted subsets, around 200 ng genomic DNA, equal to approximately 30,000 T cell genomes, was loaded into each replicate PCR. Purified libraries were measured with a Qubit 3.0 fluorometer, size-checked on a Bioanalyzer 2100, and measured again with the KAPA Library Quantification kit. A separate single-read 150-cycle Illumina NextSeq 550 flow cell was used to sequence each immunoSEQ 96-well plate. The original pipeline was this. Because the immunoSEQ output held only junctional sequences and lacked quality scores, the filtering could not match the filtering applied to full-length reads. To assign V/J genes and CDR3, sequences were annotated using PyIR, a Python wrapper for IgBLAST v1.9, with IMGT germline references. Reads were filtered out if the reads had weak V/J assignments (E-value above 1e-6), no CDR3, stop codons, out-of-frame junctions, or ambiguous translated residues. V3J clonotypes were defined as sequences sharing the same inferred V gene, J gene, and CDR3 amino acid sequence. Percentage overlap between repertoires was calculated by dividing the number of shared unique clonotypes by the size of the smaller repertoire. Repertoire richness was assessed with RTK rarefaction, the Chao1 estimator, and Recon v2.1 estimates of unobserved clonotypes. OLGA was used to compute generation probabilities for all TCRbeta clonotypes that the gDNA method yielded from a handful of donors. In TCRdb, the immuneACCESS table is reduced to in-frame sequences with V and J assigned. These tables do not hold every clone; where another copy was compared, an unresolved V gene accounts for under half, and the others remain unexplained. The DNA was the basis for D and trimming; V, J and clone size are from that table. This sample is represented by approximately 2.5 million clones; roughly 92% of them were singletons. The biggest ten clones account for 0.11% to 0.15% of the sample.

This receptor was taken from a man in his late teens or twenties in good health. This receptor chain uses TRBV4-2 and TRBJ1-3, with no D gene named confidently. Sequenced input: naive CD4+ T cells sorted from blood. The sample's cell subset or site, from its label and the paper: CD45RA+ positively selected. For the CDR3, the sequence is CASSQDPPGSGNTIYF. The sequenced DNA: TGTGCCAGCAGCCAAGACCCTCCGGGGTCTGGAAACACCATATATTTT.